The 2 T cell receptor beta chains reported below all come from one sample, sequenced in a study of immune evolution from preneoplasia to lung adenocarcinoma. Assay used: immunoSEQ multiplex PCR; TCRdb lists only in-frame clones, some missing. The table records approximately 3,000 clones, roughly nine tenths of them present only once. Source material: FFPE adjacent normal lung tissue. These TCRs come from a person aged 65 to 85 with lung adenocarcinoma.

The chain links TRBV19 to TRBJ1-1; D unclear. The V gene's germline CDR1 is LNHDA and CDR2 SQIVND (reference sequence). This CDR3 spans 15 amino acids. V was shortened by 0 bases and J by 0 bases, with 8 bases between the two germline ends. CDR3: CASSIEGHLNTEAFF. In DNA form, the CDR3 reads TGTGCCAGTAGTATAGAGGGCCACCTGAACACTGAAGCTTTCTTT.

The gene calls are TRBV9 and TRBJ2-2, with 8 nucleotides matching TRBD1. Trimming cost V 2 bases and J 5 bases; bases outside gene matches: 5. This CDR3 has 15 amino acids. Looked up from germline, CDR1 is SGDLS and CDR2 is YYNGEE. The CDR3 nucleotides read TGTGCCAGCAGCGTCAGGGGGCGAGGGACCGGGGAGCTGTTTTTT. Its protein product is CASSVRGRGTGELFF.